One and the same sample provided the 28 T cell receptor beta chains below, sequenced in a study of cytomegalovirus exposure and HLA in healthy donors. The study ran its PCR with 60 Vbeta and 13 Jbeta primers. Data came from immunoSEQ multiplex PCR; TCRdb stores just in-frame clones and leaves some out. Seen in this sample are some 70,000 clones; the ten most common clones hold roughly 8%. The sample consisted of PBMCs. The receptors were gathered from a female donor in good health and CMV-seropositive.

The chain is built from TRBV10-1 and TRBJ2-1; 12 bases align to TRBD2. J lost 5 bases, V lost 3 bases, and 5 bases had no gene match. The CDR3 is made up of 16 amino acids. The V gene's germline CDR1 is WNHNN and CDR2 SYGVQD (reference sequence). For the CDR3, the DNA is TGCGCCAGCAGTGAAGGCCCTAGCGGGGGGGACAATGAGCAGTTCTTC. Translating it yields CASSEGPSGGDNEQFF.

The chain is built from TRBV30 and TRBJ2-7, with 8 bases identical to TRBD1. The germline V gene encodes CDR1 GTSNPN and CDR2 SVGIG (reference sequence). The CDR3 contains 13 residues. V dropped 1 base and J dropped 5; count of bases not matched to a gene: 4. The DNA of the CDR3 is TGTGCCTGGAGTGGGTCAGGGGGCCACGAGCAGTACTTC. Encoded protein: CAWSGSGGHEQYF.

V and J are TRBV7-2 and TRBJ2-3; weak D call: TRBD2 (6 bases). The V gene lost 4 bases and the J gene lost 0 bases, with 14 bases spanning the gap. This CDR3 is 16 amino acids long. Germline V gives CDR1 SGHTA, CDR2 FQGNSA. The CDR3 loop reads CASSSRPGASTDTQYF. In nucleotides, the CDR3 is TGTGCCAGCAGCTCCCGACCGGGAGCCAGCACAGATACGCAGTATTTT.

V gene TRBV18 combines with J gene TRBJ1-3; D is unclear. The V gene lost 6 bases and the J gene lost 0 bases, with 12 bases spanning the gap. CDR1 and CDR2 (germline): KGHSH, LQKENI. This CDR3 is 15 amino acids long. This CDR3 is CASSTTGGSGNTIYF. The CDR3 DNA follows: TGTGCCAGCTCGACGACGGGAGGCTCTGGAAACACCATATATTTT.

The CDR3 DNA reads TGCGCCAGCAGCTTTAGTTTAGAGGGAGCCGGGGAGCTGTTTTTT. Its translation is CASSFSLEGAGELFF. The rearrangement uses TRBV5-1 and TRBJ2-2; tentatively, D is TRBD2 (5 bases). The length of the CDR3 is 15 residues. CDR1 and CDR2 (germline): SGHRS, YFSETQ. Trimming shortened V by 2 bases and J by 6 bases, and 14 bases separated the two germline ends.

V and J are TRBV10-3 and TRBJ1-2; perhaps TRBD1 as D (6 bases). CDR1 and CDR2 (germline): ENHRY, SYGVKD. Trimming stripped 4 bases from V and 8 bases from J, with 8 bases between. The CDR3 sequence is 11 residues long. CDR3 bases: TGTGCCATCAGTGTGACAGGCGGCTACACCTTC. It specifies CAISVTGGYTF.

The chain links TRBV10-2 to TRBJ1-6; D ambiguous. Germline CDR1 and CDR2: WSHSY and SAAADI. This CDR3 contains 15 residues. Trimming took 0 bases from V and 3 from J, leaving 6 bases between them. This CDR3 reads CASSESEIYNSPLHF. The CDR3 coding sequence is TGCGCCAGCAGTGAGTCGGAGATCTATAATTCACCCCTCCACTTT.

V gene TRBV4-1 combines with J gene TRBJ1-2, with 7 positions matching TRBD1. Germline loops: CDR1 MGHRA, CDR2 YSYEKL. V lost 1 base to trimming and J lost 4 bases; unmatched junction nucleotides: 6. The CDR3 totals 15 residues. The CDR3 DNA is TGCGCCAGCAGCCAAGTCCTCCGGGACAGCTATGGCTACACCTTC. It encodes CASSQVLRDSYGYTF.

V usage is TRBV19 and J usage is TRBJ2-3, with a weak D call TRBD1 (5 bases). V was cut by 2 bases and J by 11 bases, with 14 bases left in between. This CDR3 spans 13 amino acids. Looked up from germline, CDR1 is LNHDA and CDR2 is SQIVND (reference sequence). The CDR3 loop is CASSIRVRDGQYF. CDR3 sequence (DNA): TGTGCCAGTAGTATACGGGTCAGGGATGGGCAGTATTTT.

The J gene is TRBJ2-7, the V gene TRBV11-2, with D possibly being TRBD1 (5 bases). Germline values: CDR1 SGHAT, CDR2 FQNNGV. V shed 2 bases and J shed 3 bases, with 8 bases lying between them. This CDR3 has 13 amino acids. CDR3 bases: TGTGCCAGCAGCTTAACAAGGGGCTACGAGCAGTACTTC. It specifies CASSLTRGYEQYF.

The chain is built from TRBV27 and TRBJ2-3; the D gene is possibly TRBD1 (5 bases). Trimming pared 5 bases from V and 3 bases from J, leaving 12 bases between. The CDR3 consists of 14 residues. Germline lookup yields CDR1 MNHEY and CDR2 SMNVEV (reference sequence). The CDR3 region is CASSTGFRTDTQYF. The DNA for the CDR3 is TGTGCCAGCAGTACAGGCTTCAGGACAGATACGCAGTATTTT.

This chain connects TRBV18 to TRBJ1-5, with 9 bases fitting TRBD1. J gave up 6 bases and V 3 bases, and 9 bases lay outside the gene matches. Per the germline V gene, CDR1 is KGHSH and CDR2 is LQKENI. The CDR3 totals 16 residues. CDR3 sequence (DNA): TGTGCCAGCTCACCGAGTAGACAGGGGGGAGGTCAGCCCCAGCATTTT. Amino acid sequence: CASSPSRQGGGQPQHF. Using reference TRBV18 and TRBJ1-5 for the parts outside the CDR3, the full variable domain is NAGVMQNPRHLVRRRGQEARLRCSPMKGHSHVYWYRQLPEEGLKFMVYLQKENIIDESGMPKERFSAEFPKEGPSILRIQQVVRGDSAAYFCASSPSRQGGGQPQHFGDGTRLSIL.

The chain has TRBV7-2 and TRBJ1-5, with 7 bases lining up with TRBD1. This CDR3 is 15 amino acids long. V shed 2 bases and J 4 bases; nucleotides not matched to a gene: 5. Per the germline V gene, CDR1 is SGHTA and CDR2 is FQGNSA. The CDR3 sequence: CASSLQGGLNQPQHF. The CDR3 DNA reads TGTGCCAGCAGCTTACAGGGGGGCCTTAATCAGCCCCAGCATTTT.

The chain carries TRBV5-1 and TRBJ1-1; the D gene is possibly TRBD1 (5 bases). The germline V gene encodes CDR1 SGHRS and CDR2 YFSETQ. Trimming pared 4 bases from V and 4 bases from J, leaving 17 bases between. CDR3 length equals 15 residues. The CDR3 DNA sequence: TGCGCCAGCAGCCCGGGGGGGGGTACAGGCACTGAAGCTTTCTTT. Translation gives CASSPGGGTGTEAFF. The full variable domain, its missing parts supplied by reference TRBV5-1 and TRBJ1-1, is KAGVTQTPRYLIKTRGQQVTLSCSPISGHRSVSWYQQTPGQGLQFLFEYFSETQRNKGNFPGRFSGRQFSNSRSEMNVSTLELGDSALYLCASSPGGGTGTEAFFGQGTRLTVV.

The J gene is TRBJ2-3, the V gene TRBV10-3; either TRBD1 or TRBD2 may supply D (9 bases each). Germline CDR1 and CDR2: ENHRY and SYGVKD. Trimming cost V 4 bases and J 2 bases, with 31 bases left between them. This CDR3 is built from 21 residues. This chain's CDR3 is CAISGDRTGDRRGGVTDTQYF. The CDR3 nucleotides are TGTGCCATCAGTGGGGATCGGACAGGGGATAGGCGGGGGGGAGTCACAGATACGCAGTATTTT.

The chain joins TRBV13 to TRBJ2-5, with a weak D call TRBD2 (7 bases). V was trimmed by 4 bases and J by 5 bases, leaving 11 bases between them. The germline V gene has CDR1 PRHDT and CDR2 FYEKMQ (reference sequence). CDR3 length: 13 residues. This chain's CDR3 is CASSSGGYETQYF. The CDR3 DNA reads as TGTGCCAGCAGCTCGGGGGGCTATGAGACCCAGTACTTC.

The V gene is TRBV2, the J gene TRBJ2-7; D may be TRBD1 (7 bases). Germline CDR1 SNHLY, CDR2 FYNNEI. V was clipped by 5 bases and J by 2 bases, with 19 bases between them. The CDR3 contains 16 residues. The CDR3 DNA sequence: TGTGCCAGCAGTTATCATAGCGCAGGGGGGACCTACGAGCAGTACTTC. Protein: CASSYHSAGGTYEQYF.

The chain has TRBV19 and TRBJ2-7; the D gene is possibly TRBD2 (5 bases). The germline CDR1 and CDR2 sequences are LNHDA and SQIVND (reference sequence). This CDR3 comprises 14 residues. V lost 2 bases and J lost 6, with 14 bases in between. The CDR3 DNA reads TGTGCCAGTAGTATAAAGGCCTTGGGGAGCGAGCAGTACTTC. It is translated as CASSIKALGSEQYF.

The rearrangement uses TRBV19 and TRBJ1-5; 9 bases are a match to TRBD1. This CDR3 is built from 14 residues. Germline CDR1 LNHDA, CDR2 SQIVND (reference sequence). The V segment lost 11 bases and the J segment 3 bases; nucleotides outside the gene matches: 8. The CDR3 sequence: CASMGDRVNQPQHF. The CDR3 DNA sequence: TGTGCCTCTATGGGGGACAGGGTCAATCAGCCCCAGCATTTT.

The chain employs TRBV4-3 and TRBJ2-7; TRBD2 is a possible D gene (5 bases). The V and J ends lost 3 bases and 5 bases respectively, with 20 bases between them. The V gene's germline CDR1 is LGHNA and CDR2 YSLEER. This CDR3 is built from 16 residues. The CDR3 sequence: CASSQSLVPKTHEQYF. In nucleotides, the CDR3 is TGCGCCAGCAGCCAGTCACTAGTGCCGAAAACGCACGAGCAGTACTTC.

The chain recombines TRBV5-4 with TRBJ2-3; D is possibly TRBD1 (5 bases). This CDR3 is built from 13 residues. V lost 3 bases and J 6 bases, leaving 11 bases between the germline ends. Germline V gene sequence: CDR1 SGHNT, CDR2 YYREEE (reference sequence). The CDR3, as DNA: TGTGCCAGCAGCTGGATAGGGGCGGATACGCAGTATTTT. Amino acid sequence: CASSWIGADTQYF.

This rearrangement joins TRBV6-5 to TRBJ2-7; TRBD2 aligns across 7 bases. The ends lost 2 bases at V and 2 bases at J; junction bases unmatched: 6. The CDR3 covers 15 residues. Germline loops: CDR1 MNHEY, CDR2 SVGAGI. CDR3 nucleotides: TGTGCCAGCAGTTACGGGCGGGGAGGGGCCTACGAGCAGTACTTC. Protein: CASSYGRGGAYEQYF.

The J gene is TRBJ2-7, the V gene TRBV6-1; D may be TRBD1 (5 bases). Germline lookup yields CDR1 MNHNS and CDR2 SASEGT. The CDR3 sequence is 15 residues long. V was trimmed by 4 bases and J by 5 bases, leaving 18 bases between them. The DNA of the CDR3 is TGTGCCAGCAGTGGAGTGTGGCAGGGAAAAGACGAGCAGTACTTC. Translation gives CASSGVWQGKDEQYF.

The V and J genes are TRBV7-2 and TRBJ2-7; 7 nucleotides line up with TRBD1. Germline lookup yields CDR1 SGHTA and CDR2 FQGNSA. The CDR3 sequence is 18 residues long. The junction had 12 bases not matched to a gene; V was cut back by 1 base and J by 0 bases. The CDR3 DNA reads TGTGCCAGCAGCTTAGTGAGACAGGGCAAACTAAGCTCCTACGAGCAGTACTTC. The encoded protein is CASSLVRQGKLSSYEQYF.

The chain uses TRBV29-1 and TRBJ2-4; the D gene is possibly TRBD1 (6 bases). Germline CDR1 SQVTM, CDR2 ANQGSEA. Trimming took 2 bases from V and 2 from J, leaving 19 bases between them. There are 17 residues in the CDR3. The chain's CDR3 is CSVETKGHRETKNIQYF. CDR3 bases: TGCAGCGTTGAAACAAAGGGGCACAGGGAGACCAAAAACATTCAGTACTTC.

The chain carries TRBV5-5 and TRBJ1-2; D possibly corresponds to TRBD1 (5 bases). The germline V gene has CDR1 SGHKS and CDR2 YYEKEE (reference sequence). V was shortened by 0 bases and J by 0 bases, with 18 bases between the two germline ends. This CDR3 is built from 18 residues. CDR3 loop: CASSLDREQGFTNYGYTF. In DNA, the CDR3 is TGTGCCAGCAGCTTGGATCGGGAGCAGGGCTTTACTAACTATGGCTACACCTTC.

The chain links TRBV6-1 to TRBJ2-7, with TRBD1 identical over 7 bases. Germline CDR1 reads MNHNS; CDR2 reads SASEGT. Trimming took 6 bases from V and 6 from J; bases not matched to a gene: 11. The CDR3 extends over 14 amino acids. CDR3 sequence reads: CASRETGTEGEQYF. CDR3 nucleotide sequence: TGTGCCAGCAGAGAGACCGGGACAGAGGGCGAGCAGTACTTC.

Written as DNA, the CDR3 is TGCACCAGCAGCCAAGATGATTTAGTCGGGGGGAATAGCACAGATACGCAGTATTTT. Its translation: CTSSQDDLVGGNSTDTQYF. V gene TRBV1 combines with J gene TRBJ2-3; TRBD2, as called in the table, went unchecked against the DNA. TRBV1 is a pseudogene segment. This CDR3 region has 19 residues.